The sequence of this T cell receptor (beta chain) was determined in a study of blood T cells in healthy people across ages. A second PCR of about 7 to 12 cycles used a sample-barcoded 5' primer and a J-beta primer mix. Per-sample output comprised a minimum of 2.5 million paired-end reads containing CDR3. From the 5' RACE reads, TCRdb called clonotypes with MiXCR, one entry per CDR3 protein. The sample lists more than 900,000 distinct CDR3 sequences, roughly 28% occurring once. Regarding the study as a whole: Since the PBMCs were unsorted, naive and antigen-experienced cells could not be conclusively compared.

Investigators took roughly 9.5 milliliters of peripheral blood from every donor. Germline V gives CDR1 SGHKS, CDR2 YYEKEE (reference sequence). V lost 2 bases, J lost 5 bases, and 8 bases stayed unmatched. The CDR3 length is 15 residues. Ten or more counts support this clonotype. Antigen: not known. These data also formed part of another study, on T cells of mothers and their children. Turning to that study: The study sampled a few healthy Caucasian mothers and their six children.

Sequenced material: blood. The chain combines TRBV5-5 with TRBJ1-2, with 8 bases aligning to TRBD1. The origin of this receptor is a woman in her thirties or forties in good health. The CDR3: CASSLTTGVFYGYTF. DNA for the CDR3: TGTGCCAGCAGCTTAACGACAGGGGTTTTTTATGGCTACACCTTC.